This T cell receptor (beta chain) was sequenced during a study of beta chain features in type 1 diabetes. Findings and caveats of the study: VDJ junctions in type 1 diabetes patients carried more deletions and fewer insertions. Cells expressing TCR highly could be over-represented by cDNA sequencing. Whatever favoring of shorter templates PCR might show would apply equally to patients and controls. Patients with Type 1 diabetes showed moderately but significantly shorter TCRB CDR3s in all four CD4+ subsets.

Germline CDR1 is LNHDA and CDR2 is SQIVND (reference sequence). The CDR3 runs 14 residues. V was shortened by 3 bases and J by 3 bases, with 12 bases between the two germline ends. Every bit of the isolated RNA underwent reverse transcription, so sequencing read expressed TCRB transcripts. Using immunoSEQ multiplex PCR, the repertoire was profiled, and TCRdb retains in-frame clones only, with some absent. The sample consists of some 270,000 clones, 11% of them appearing once. In all sorted populations, purity surpassed 95%. With respect to this clone: Its target is unknown.

The chain has TRBV19 and TRBJ2-7; D possibly corresponds to TRBD1 (5 bases). Sequencing was carried out using naive CD4+ T cells from blood. The source is a man aged 30 to 39 with type 1 diabetes. Here the CDR3 DNA reads TGTGCCAGTAGTATTGGGAACAGGCACTACGAGCAGTACTTC. Protein: CASSIGNRHYEQYF.